A single count supports the clone carrying this T cell receptor (beta chain). Its target is unknown. These data are taken from a study of T cell responses to AZD1222 COVID-19 vaccine. Study findings and constraints: Repertoire samples came only from after the peak T cell response. Donor demographics were predominantly white British with a female majority; clonal diversity may be underestimated.

CDR1 and CDR2 from the germline V gene are ENHRY and SYGVKD. The CDR3 length is 15 residues. V shed 4 bases and J shed 5 bases, with 14 bases lying between them. The data were produced by immunoSEQ multiplex PCR, yet TCRdb's version contains in-frame clones alone and is incomplete. The sample lists approximately 210,000 clones; 91% were seen once. The source was peripheral blood, collected 28 days after the second AZD1222 dose. The rearrangement uses TRBV10-3 and TRBJ1-4; the D is unclear. The clonotype originates from an adult who received the AZD1222 COVID-19 vaccine. This chain's CDR3 is CAISASRRENEKLFF. CDR3 nucleotides: TGTGCCATCAGTGCCTCAAGGCGAGAGAATGAAAAACTGTTTTTT.